The next 23 T cell receptor beta chains were all read from a single sample in a study of CD8 T cells in Susac syndrome. Reverse transcription of 0.5 to 1 ug RNA used random hexamers. TCRdb fed the immunoSEQ multiplex PCR reads into MiXCR, producing one record per CDR3 protein. This table has about 160,000 distinct CDR3 sequences, around 93% appearing once. Material: CD4+ T cells from PBMCs. The source of these receptors is a human donor in good health.

CDR3 DNA sequence: TGTGCCAGCAGCTTAAAGGGTGTCTATGGCTACACCTTC. Its translation is CASSLKGVYGYTF. The chain couples TRBV7-2 to TRBJ1-2; D is unresolved. V was pared by 2 bases and J by 4 bases, with 8 bases between. The CDR3 contains 13 residues. CDR1 is SGHTA and CDR2 is FQGNSA in the germline V gene. Together with reference TRBV7-2 and TRBJ1-2, the CDR3 gives the full variable domain: GAGVSQSPSNKVTEKGKDVELRCDPISGHTALYWYRQSLGQGLEFLIYFQGNSAPDKSGLPSDRFSAERTGGSVSTLTIQRTQQEDSAVYLCASSLKGVYGYTFGSGTRLTVV.

The chain employs TRBV11-3 and TRBJ2-1, with 14 bases aligning to TRBD2. After removal of 5 bases from V and 7 bases from J, the junction contained 4 bases not matched to a gene. Germline V lookup: CDR1 SGHNT, CDR2 YENEEA. There are 15 residues in the CDR3. For the CDR3, the DNA is TGTGCCAGCAGCAAGGGACTAGCGGGGGATAATGAGCAGTTCTTC. This gives the protein CASSKGLAGDNEQFF.

This clonotype was detected only once. The rearrangement uses TRBV29-1 and TRBJ2-3, with D maybe TRBD1 (6 bases). This CDR3 comprises 15 residues. Germline-derived CDR1 and CDR2 are SQVTM and ANQGSEA. The V end was cut by 5 bases, the J end by 2 bases, with 17 bases between. The chain's CDR3 is CSVQMGAFYTDTQYF. In DNA, the CDR3 is TGCAGCGTTCAGATGGGGGCTTTTTACACAGATACGCAGTATTTT.

This clonotype has just a few counts. The rearrangement joins TRBV7-2 to TRBJ2-7; D remains ambiguous. Germline V gene lookup returns CDR1 SGHTA and CDR2 FQGNSA. This CDR3 spans 11 amino acids. Trimming removed 7 bases from V and 2 bases from J, with 6 bases in between. In DNA form, the CDR3 reads TGTGCCAGCACCTCGGCCTACGAGCAGTACTTC. This gives the protein CASTSAYEQYF.

This clonotype came up once. The V call is TRBV29-1, the J call TRBJ1-1; D not resolved. Trimming took 1 base from V and 0 from J, leaving 9 bases between them. The CDR3 runs to 14 residues. CDR1 is SQVTM, CDR2 ANQGSEA, per germline. The CDR3 nucleotides read TGCAGCGTTGAAGCTGGGTACCTGAACACTGAAGCTTTCTTT. Encoded protein: CSVEAGYLNTEAFF.

The rearrangement links TRBV7-8 to TRBJ2-3; 9 bases are a match to TRBD1. The CDR3 has 13 amino acids. Germline values: CDR1 SGHVS, CDR2 FQNEAQ. Losses at the gene ends were 4 bases for V and 4 bases for J; bases not matched to a gene: 0. In DNA, the CDR3 is TGTGCCAGCAGCTGGGACAGGGCAGATACGCAGTATTTT. Residues: CASSWDRADTQYF.

The chain has TRBV4-2 and TRBJ2-2; TRBD1 matches 12 bases. CDR1 is LGHNA, CDR2 YNFKEQ, per germline. The CDR3 extends over 17 amino acids. The V segment lost 3 bases and the J segment 5 bases; nucleotides outside the gene matches: 7. The CDR3 nucleotides read TGTGCCAGCAGCCACATGACGGGACAGGGGGCGACCGGGGAGCTGTTTTTT. Translated: CASSHMTGQGATGELFF.

The chain links TRBV2 to TRBJ1-5; no firm D call. Trimming took 2 bases from V and 3 from J, leaving 5 bases between them. In germline, CDR1 is SNHLY, CDR2 FYNNEI. The CDR3 length is 13 residues. The CDR3 is CASSEQPNQPQHF. In DNA form, the CDR3 reads TGTGCCAGCAGTGAACAGCCCAATCAGCCCCAGCATTTT.

V and J are TRBV10-3 and TRBJ2-7, with D perhaps TRBD2 (6 bases). This CDR3 contains 16 residues. The V end lost 4 bases, the J end lost 2 bases, and 18 bases lay between the germline ends. Germline V gene sequence: CDR1 ENHRY, CDR2 SYGVKD. The CDR3 region has the DNA TGTGCCATCAGTGGAGCAGCGGGTCTTGAGACCTACGAGCAGTACTTC. It codes for CAISGAAGLETYEQYF.

This chain joins TRBV5-1 and TRBJ1-6; D ambiguous. Between the trimmed V and J ends, which lost 0 bases and 5 bases, there was a span of 9 bases. The CDR3 extends over 15 amino acids. CDR1 SGHRS and CDR2 YFSETQ come from the germline V gene. CDR3 protein: CASSLDSRDNSPLHF. CDR3 DNA sequence: TGCGCCAGCAGCTTGGACAGTCGGGATAATTCACCCCTCCACTTT.

The gene calls are TRBV6-5 and TRBJ1-2; D uncertain. V lost 7 bases and J lost 8, with 14 bases in between. The CDR3 has 12 residues. Germline CDR1 is MNHEY and CDR2 is SVGAGI. The CDR3, as DNA: TGTGCCAGCACCCCCCCCCTCGGCGGCTACACCTTC. Its protein product is CASTPPLGGYTF.

This clonotype was seen a single time. The V call is TRBV28, the J call TRBJ2-5; TRBD2 agrees at 7 bases. The length of the CDR3 is 17 residues. J lost 1 base, V lost 6 bases, and 14 bases had no gene match. Germline V CDR1 and CDR2: MDHEN, SYDVKM. The CDR3 reads CASSPWGSGYPQETQYF. In DNA form, the CDR3 reads TGTGCCAGCAGCCCGTGGGGTAGCGGGTACCCCCAAGAGACCCAGTACTTC.

This chain links TRBV24-1 with TRBJ2-3, with a possible D match to TRBD2 (6 bases). The CDR3 consists of 14 residues. CDR1 is KGHDR, CDR2 SFDVKD, per germline. V shed 2 bases and J shed 4 bases, with 9 bases lying between them. Here the CDR3 reads CATSDSSGSDTQYF. CDR3 coding DNA: TGTGCCACCAGTGATTCGAGCGGGTCAGATACGCAGTATTTT.

The J gene is TRBJ1-1, the V gene TRBV2, with 9 bases that match TRBD1. CDR3 length equals 13 residues. V was clipped by 4 bases and J by 4 bases; unmatched bases: 1. The V gene's germline CDR1 is SNHLY and CDR2 FYNNEI. The CDR3 reads CASSGGQGTEAFF. The CDR3 nucleotides are TGTGCCAGCAGTGGGGGACAGGGCACTGAAGCTTTCTTT.

The V gene is TRBV29-1, the J gene TRBJ1-6; D call uncertain. From germline, CDR1 is SQVTM and CDR2 ANQGSEA. Trimming removed 5 bases from V and 8 bases from J, with 13 bases in between. CDR3 length: 13 amino acids. The CDR3 loop reads CSVREGLDSPLHF. In DNA form, the CDR3 reads TGCAGCGTTAGGGAAGGATTGGATTCACCCCTCCACTTT. The whole variable domain, filled in from reference TRBV29-1 and TRBJ1-6, reads SAVISQKPSRDICQRGTSLTIQCQVDSQVTMMFWYRQQPGQSLTLIATANQGSEATYESGFVIDKFPISRPNLTFSTLTVSNMSPEDSSIYLCSVREGLDSPLHFGNGTRLTVT.

The chain has TRBV18 and TRBJ2-1; 7 bases map to TRBD1. CDR1 and CDR2 (germline): KGHSH, LQKENI. The J segment lost 9 bases and the V segment lost 6 bases, leaving 8 bases of the junction unmatched. CDR3 length: 13 amino acids. In DNA, the CDR3 is TGTGCCAGCTCCCCTAACAGGGACAGTGAGCAGTTCTTC. This codes for CASSPNRDSEQFF.

This chain connects TRBV7-3 to TRBJ2-2; the match to TRBD2 covers 8 bases. Germline V lookup: CDR1 SGHTA, CDR2 FQGTGA. V dropped 0 bases and J dropped 4; count of bases not matched to a gene: 13. The length of the CDR3 is 19 residues. CDR3 region: CASSLTVNSGGVGTGELFF. The CDR3 nucleotides are TGTGCCAGCAGCTTAACAGTGAACAGCGGGGGCGTCGGCACCGGGGAGCTGTTTTTT.

This CDR3 is CAISESTLEWGHADTQYF. Written as DNA, the CDR3 is TGTGCCATCAGTGAGTCGACTCTTGAATGGGGGCACGCAGATACGCAGTATTTT. This chain connects TRBV10-3 to TRBJ2-3; a weak D match, TRBD1 (6 bases). CDR1 and CDR2 from the germline V gene are ENHRY and SYGVKD. The CDR3 runs to 18 residues. Between the trimmed V and J ends, which lost 0 bases and 4 bases, there was a span of 20 bases.

This chain links TRBV11-2 with TRBJ2-3, with D possibly being TRBD2 (6 bases). V lost 3 bases and J 4 bases, leaving 11 bases between the germline ends. The CDR3 is 14 residues long. The V gene's germline CDR1 is SGHAT and CDR2 FQNNGV. CDR3 amino acids: CASSFAGRPDTQYF. The CDR3 nucleotides read TGTGCCAGCAGCTTCGCGGGGCGTCCAGATACGCAGTATTTT. The full variable domain, its missing parts supplied by reference TRBV11-2 and TRBJ2-3, is EAGVAQSPRYKIIEKRQSVAFWCNPISGHATLYWYQQILGQGPKLLIQFQNNGVVDDSQLPKDRFSAERLKGVDSTLKIQPAKLEDSAVYLCASSFAGRPDTQYFGPGTRLTVL.

This rearrangement joins TRBV29-1 to TRBJ1-2; D possibly corresponds to TRBD1 (6 bases). Germline V CDR1 and CDR2: SQVTM, ANQGSEA. This CDR3 comprises 12 residues. Trimming took 6 bases from V and 2 from J, leaving 10 bases between them. The CDR3: CSVHTGNYGYTF. As DNA, the CDR3 is TGCAGCGTCCACACAGGGAACTATGGCTACACCTTC.

The rearrangement links TRBV3-1 to TRBJ1-1; no definite D call. V was cut by 1 base and J by 11 bases, with 11 bases left in between. The germline V gene has CDR1 LGHDT and CDR2 YNNKEL (reference sequence). CDR3 length equals 12 residues. DNA of the CDR3: TGTGCCAGCAGCCAAGGAGCCACGTGGGCTTTCTTT. The encoded protein is CASSQGATWAFF.

The chain joins TRBV10-3 to TRBJ2-3, with 10 bases identical to TRBD1. The CDR3 is 15 residues long. Per germline, CDR1 ENHRY and CDR2 SYGVKD. J gave up 1 base and V 2 bases, and 0 bases lay outside the gene matches. The CDR3: CAISEGTGGTDTQYF. In DNA, the CDR3 is TGTGCCATCAGTGAGGGGACAGGGGGCACAGATACGCAGTATTTT.

The chain recombines TRBV18 with TRBJ1-2; D is possibly TRBD1 (6 bases). This CDR3 comprises 13 residues. V dropped 3 bases and J dropped 6 bases, with 11 bases sitting between them. Germline V gives CDR1 KGHSH, CDR2 LQKENI. The CDR3 is CASSPRRGDGYTF. The CDR3 coding sequence is TGTGCCAGCTCACCGCGGAGGGGGGATGGCTACACCTTC.